This T cell receptor (beta chain) appears in the sequencing data of a study of cytomegalovirus exposure and HLA in healthy donors. As for this clone: The antigen is not known.

Study-wide findings and caveats: The records held CMV serostatus as the only immune exposure information. High specificity and sensitivity for cytomegalovirus status were reported for the classifier. Rare TCR sequences dominated, though some public TCRs recurred in many donors.

PCR was performed using 60 Vbeta and 13 Jbeta primers. Clones were read by immunoSEQ multiplex PCR, and TCRdb kept only the in-frame ones, dropping some. The sample has approximately 110,000 clones, approximately 81% seen once. The sequenced sample was PBMCs. This clonotype was obtained from a young man in good health and CMV-seronegative.

The CDR3 region is CASSLSIHLEQFF. In DNA form, the CDR3 reads TGTGCCAGCAGTTTATCGATACACCTCGAGCAGTTCTTC. This chain uses TRBV27 with TRBJ2-1; D remains ambiguous. Trimming cost V 0 bases and J 10 bases, with 10 bases left between them. The CDR3 runs to 13 residues. Germline V gene sequence: CDR1 MNHEY, CDR2 SMNVEV (reference sequence).